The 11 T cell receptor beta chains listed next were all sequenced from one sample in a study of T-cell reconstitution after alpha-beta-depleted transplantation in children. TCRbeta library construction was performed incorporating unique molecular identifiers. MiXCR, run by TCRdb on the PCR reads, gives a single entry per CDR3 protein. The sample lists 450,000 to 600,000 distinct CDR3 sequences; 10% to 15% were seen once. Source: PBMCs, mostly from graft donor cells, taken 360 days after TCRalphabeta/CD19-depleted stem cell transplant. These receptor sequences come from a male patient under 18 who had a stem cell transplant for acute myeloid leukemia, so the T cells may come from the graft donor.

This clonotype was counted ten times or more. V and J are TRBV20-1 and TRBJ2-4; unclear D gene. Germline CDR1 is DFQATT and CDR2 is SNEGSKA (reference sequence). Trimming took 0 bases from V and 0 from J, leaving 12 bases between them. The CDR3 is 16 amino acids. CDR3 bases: TGCAGTGCTAGAGATCAAGGTCTGATAGCCAAAAACATTCAGTACTTC. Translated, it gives CSARDQGLIAKNIQYF.

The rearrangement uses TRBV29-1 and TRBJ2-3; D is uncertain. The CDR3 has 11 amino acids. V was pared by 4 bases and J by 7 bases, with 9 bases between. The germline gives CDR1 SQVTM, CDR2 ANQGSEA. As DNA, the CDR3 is TGCAGCGTTGCGGTTCCAAATACGCAGTATTTT. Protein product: CSVAVPNTQYF.

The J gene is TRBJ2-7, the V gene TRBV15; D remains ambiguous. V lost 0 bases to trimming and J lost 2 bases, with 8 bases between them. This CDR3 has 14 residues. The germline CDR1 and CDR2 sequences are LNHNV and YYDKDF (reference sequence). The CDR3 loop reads CATSRDPGTYEQYF. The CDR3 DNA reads TGTGCCACCAGCAGAGATCCAGGTACCTACGAGCAGTACTTC.

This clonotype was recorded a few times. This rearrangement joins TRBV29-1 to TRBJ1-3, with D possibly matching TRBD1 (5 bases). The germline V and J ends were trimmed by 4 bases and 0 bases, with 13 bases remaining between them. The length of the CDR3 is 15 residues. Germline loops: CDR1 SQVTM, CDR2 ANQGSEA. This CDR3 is CSVGGRGDSGNTIYF. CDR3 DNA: TGCAGCGTTGGGGGCCGGGGCGACTCTGGAAACACCATATATTTT.

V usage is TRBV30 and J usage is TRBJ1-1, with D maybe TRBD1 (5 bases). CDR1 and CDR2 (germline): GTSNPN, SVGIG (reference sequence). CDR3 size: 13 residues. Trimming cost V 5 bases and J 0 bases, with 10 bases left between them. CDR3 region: CAWRGDMNTEAFF. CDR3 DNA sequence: TGTGCCTGGCGAGGGGATATGAACACTGAAGCTTTCTTT. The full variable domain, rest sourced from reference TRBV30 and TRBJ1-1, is SQTIHQWPATLVQPVGSPLSLECTVEGTSNPNLYWYRQAAGRGLQLLFYSVGIGQISSEVPQNLSASRPQDRQFILSSKKLLLSDSGFYLCAWRGDMNTEAFFGQGTRLTVV.

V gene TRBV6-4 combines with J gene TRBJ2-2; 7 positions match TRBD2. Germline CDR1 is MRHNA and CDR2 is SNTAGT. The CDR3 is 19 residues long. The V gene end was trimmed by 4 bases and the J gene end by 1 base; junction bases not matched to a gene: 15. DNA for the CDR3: TGTGCCAGCAGTGCCTTCTCTAGCGGCCGTGAACAGAACACCGGGGAGCTGTTTTTT. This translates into CASSAFSSGREQNTGELFF.

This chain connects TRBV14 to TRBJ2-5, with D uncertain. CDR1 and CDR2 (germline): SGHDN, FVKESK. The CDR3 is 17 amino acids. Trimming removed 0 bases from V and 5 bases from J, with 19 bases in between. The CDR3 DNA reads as TGTGCCAGCAGCCAAGAAGGCGTACGCCTCCTGGGGGAGACCCAGTACTTC. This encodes CASSQEGVRLLGETQYF.

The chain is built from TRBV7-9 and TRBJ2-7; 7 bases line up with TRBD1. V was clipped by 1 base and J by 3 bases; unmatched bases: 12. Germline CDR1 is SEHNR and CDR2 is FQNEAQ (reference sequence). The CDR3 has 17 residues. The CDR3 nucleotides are TGTGCCAGCAGCTTAGGACAGGGTAGCGACTTGATCTACGAGCAGTACTTC. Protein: CASSLGQGSDLIYEQYF.

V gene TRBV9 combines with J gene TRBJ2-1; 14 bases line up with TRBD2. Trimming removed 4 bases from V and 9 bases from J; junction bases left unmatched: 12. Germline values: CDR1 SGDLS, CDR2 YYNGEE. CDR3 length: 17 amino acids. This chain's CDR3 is CASSFRLAGGPQGEQFF. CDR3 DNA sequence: TGTGCCAGCAGCTTTCGACTAGCGGGAGGGCCACAGGGTGAGCAGTTCTTC.

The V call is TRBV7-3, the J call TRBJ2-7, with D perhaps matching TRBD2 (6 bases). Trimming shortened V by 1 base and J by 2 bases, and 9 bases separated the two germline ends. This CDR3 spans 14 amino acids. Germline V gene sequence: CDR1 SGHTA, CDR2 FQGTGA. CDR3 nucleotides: TGTGCCAGCAGCTTAAGCGGGGCGGCCTACGAGCAGTACTTC. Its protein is CASSLSGAAYEQYF.

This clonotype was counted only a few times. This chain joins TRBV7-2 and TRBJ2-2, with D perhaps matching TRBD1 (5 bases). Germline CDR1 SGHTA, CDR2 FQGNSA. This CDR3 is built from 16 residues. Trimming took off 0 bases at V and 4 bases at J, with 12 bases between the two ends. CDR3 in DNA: TGTGCCAGCAGCTTAGCCCCAGGGTTACGCACCGGGGAGCTGTTTTTT. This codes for CASSLAPGLRTGELFF.